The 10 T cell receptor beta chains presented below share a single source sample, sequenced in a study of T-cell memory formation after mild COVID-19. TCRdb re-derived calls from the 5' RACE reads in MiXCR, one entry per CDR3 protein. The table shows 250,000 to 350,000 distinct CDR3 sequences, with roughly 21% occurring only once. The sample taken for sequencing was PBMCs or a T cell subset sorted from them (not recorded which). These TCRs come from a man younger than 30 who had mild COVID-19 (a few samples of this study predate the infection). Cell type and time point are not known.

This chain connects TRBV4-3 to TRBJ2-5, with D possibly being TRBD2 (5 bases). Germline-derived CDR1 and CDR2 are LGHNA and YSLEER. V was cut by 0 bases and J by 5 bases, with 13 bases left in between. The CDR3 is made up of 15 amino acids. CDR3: CASSQDKTSWETQYF. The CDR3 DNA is TGCGCCAGCAGCCAAGATAAAACTAGTTGGGAGACCCAGTACTTC.

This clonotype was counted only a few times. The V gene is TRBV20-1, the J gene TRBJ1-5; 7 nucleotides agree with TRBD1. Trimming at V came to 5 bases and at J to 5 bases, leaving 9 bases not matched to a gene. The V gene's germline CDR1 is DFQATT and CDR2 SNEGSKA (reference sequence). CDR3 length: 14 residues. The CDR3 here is CSAYTGTVYQPQHF. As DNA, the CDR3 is TGCAGTGCTTATACCGGGACAGTTTATCAGCCCCAGCATTTT.

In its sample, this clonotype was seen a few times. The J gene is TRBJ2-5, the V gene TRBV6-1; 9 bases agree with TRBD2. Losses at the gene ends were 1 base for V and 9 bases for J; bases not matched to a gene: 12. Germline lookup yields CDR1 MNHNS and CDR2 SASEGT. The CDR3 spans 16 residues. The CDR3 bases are TGTGCCAGCAGTGAAGGGTTGGCTAGCGGGGTCGGGGCCCAGTACTTC. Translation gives CASSEGLASGVGAQYF.

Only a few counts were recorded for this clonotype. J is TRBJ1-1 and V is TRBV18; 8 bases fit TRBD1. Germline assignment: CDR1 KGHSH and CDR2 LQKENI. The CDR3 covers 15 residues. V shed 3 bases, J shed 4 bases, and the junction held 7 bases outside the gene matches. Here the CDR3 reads CASSPQGARGTEAFF. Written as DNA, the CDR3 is TGTGCCAGCTCACCGCAGGGGGCCCGGGGCACTGAAGCTTTCTTT.

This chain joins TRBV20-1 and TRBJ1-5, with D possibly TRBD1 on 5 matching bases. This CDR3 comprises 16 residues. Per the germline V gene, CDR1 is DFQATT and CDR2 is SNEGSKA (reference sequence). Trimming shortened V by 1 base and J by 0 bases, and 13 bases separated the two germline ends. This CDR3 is CSARGTTEYSNQPQHF. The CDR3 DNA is TGCAGTGCTAGAGGCACGACAGAGTATAGCAATCAGCCCCAGCATTTT.

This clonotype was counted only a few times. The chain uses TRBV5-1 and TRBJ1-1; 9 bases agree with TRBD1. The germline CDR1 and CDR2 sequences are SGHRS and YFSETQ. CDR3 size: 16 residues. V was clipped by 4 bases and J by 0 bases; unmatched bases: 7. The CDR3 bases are TGCGCCAGCAGCCCTGACAGGGGGAACATGAACACTGAAGCTTTCTTT. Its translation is CASSPDRGNMNTEAFF.

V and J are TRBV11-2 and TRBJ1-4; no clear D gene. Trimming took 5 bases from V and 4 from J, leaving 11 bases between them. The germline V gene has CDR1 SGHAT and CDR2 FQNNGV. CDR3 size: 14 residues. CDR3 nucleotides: TGTGCCAGCAGCCAAGGGAACCGTAATGAAAAACTGTTTTTT. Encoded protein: CASSQGNRNEKLFF.

The DNA for the CDR3 is TGCGCCAGCGGATACGGGGGCACTGAAGCTTTCTTT. This gives the protein CASGYGGTEAFF. J is TRBJ1-1 and V is TRBV5-1, with D perhaps matching TRBD1 (5 bases). The V and J ends lost 7 bases and 4 bases respectively, with 11 bases between them. CDR1 is SGHRS and CDR2 is YFSETQ in the germline V gene. This CDR3 has 12 amino acids.

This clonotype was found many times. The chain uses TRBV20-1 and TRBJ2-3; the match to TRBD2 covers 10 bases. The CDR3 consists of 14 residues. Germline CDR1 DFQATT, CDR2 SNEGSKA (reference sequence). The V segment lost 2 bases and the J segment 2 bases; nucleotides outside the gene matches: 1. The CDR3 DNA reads TGCAGTGCTAGACTAGCGGGGGTCACAGATACGCAGTATTTT. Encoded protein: CSARLAGVTDTQYF.

This CDR3 is CSAVAGTDTQYF. The CDR3 DNA sequence: TGCAGTGCTGTAGCGGGGACAGATACGCAGTATTTT. The V gene is TRBV20-1, the J gene TRBJ2-3, with TRBD2 identical over 8 bases. Germline V gene sequence: CDR1 DFQATT, CDR2 SNEGSKA (reference sequence). The CDR3 spans 12 residues. The ends lost 5 bases at V and 3 bases at J; junction bases unmatched: 1.